What follows are 24 T cell receptor beta chains derived from one specimen sequenced in a study of blood T cell repertoires in COVID-19. Produced via immunoSEQ multiplex PCR; TCRdb's table is partial and in-frame only. This sample has about 310,000 clones, with around 87% found just once. Material for sequencing was peripheral blood. Receptors were obtained from a man aged 50 to 60 with active or convalescent COVID-19.

J is TRBJ2-7 and V is TRBV7-2; 9 bases are a match to TRBD1. CDR3 size: 16 residues. V lost 5 bases to trimming and J lost 4 bases; unmatched junction nucleotides: 12. The germline gives CDR1 SGHTA, CDR2 FQGNSA. The CDR3 loop reads CASSPRPGTGSYEQYF. As DNA, the CDR3 is TGTGCCAGCAGCCCTCGGCCCGGGACAGGGTCATACGAGCAGTACTTC.

This CDR3 is CASSPRREALTGGYGYTF. CDR3 nucleotide sequence: TGCGCCAGCAGCCCGAGGAGGGAAGCTCTGACAGGGGGCTATGGCTACACCTTC. The chain links TRBV5-1 to TRBJ1-2, with TRBD1 identical over 9 bases. The germline V gene encodes CDR1 SGHRS and CDR2 YFSETQ. V was clipped by 4 bases and J by 4 bases; unmatched bases: 17. The CDR3 loop spans 18 amino acids.

J is TRBJ2-1 and V is TRBV9; D is possibly TRBD1 (6 bases). The CDR3 loop spans 15 amino acids. The ends were cut back, 0 bases at V and 4 bases at J, with 11 bases in the middle. CDR1 is SGDLS, CDR2 YYNGEE, per germline. The CDR3 bases are TGTGCCAGCAGCGTAGGGGGGCCCGGGTACAATGAGCAGTTCTTC. It translates to CASSVGGPGYNEQFF.

This chain uses TRBV15 with TRBJ2-3; possible D gene TRBD1, 6 bases. This CDR3 has 15 residues. Germline lookup yields CDR1 LNHNV and CDR2 YYDKDF (reference sequence). The ends were cut back, 0 bases at V and 4 bases at J, with 11 bases in the middle. CDR3 bases: TGTGCCACCAGCAGAGAAGGGGGAGAAGCAGATACGCAGTATTTT. It is translated as CATSREGGEADTQYF.

The V call is TRBV5-1, the J call TRBJ1-1; D gene unclear. V was shortened by 0 bases and J by 4 bases, with 7 bases between the two germline ends. The CDR3 length is 13 residues. Germline CDR1 is SGHRS and CDR2 is YFSETQ. CDR3 in DNA: TGCGCCAGCAGCTTGGGGTTCGGCACTGAAGCTTTCTTT. Translation gives CASSLGFGTEAFF. Full variable domain (rest looked up from reference TRBV5-1 and TRBJ1-1): KAGVTQTPRYLIKTRGQQVTLSCSPISGHRSVSWYQQTPGQGLQFLFEYFSETQRNKGNFPGRFSGRQFSNSRSEMNVSTLELGDSALYLCASSLGFGTEAFFGQGTRLTVV.

The rearrangement uses TRBV11-2 and TRBJ2-1; 11 bases align to TRBD2. V was clipped by 5 bases and J by 3 bases; unmatched bases: 3. The length of the CDR3 is 15 residues. Germline CDR1 SGHAT, CDR2 FQNNGV. The CDR3, as DNA: TGTGCCAGCAGCCCGACTAGCGGGGTCTACAATGAGCAGTTCTTC. Amino acid sequence: CASSPTSGVYNEQFF. The full variable domain, rest sourced from reference TRBV11-2 and TRBJ2-1, is EAGVAQSPRYKIIEKRQSVAFWCNPISGHATLYWYQQILGQGPKLLIQFQNNGVVDDSQLPKDRFSAERLKGVDSTLKIQPAKLEDSAVYLCASSPTSGVYNEQFFGPGTRLTVL.

This chain links TRBV4-1 with TRBJ1-1; D gene ambiguous. The CDR3 is 19 amino acids. Trimming cost V 2 bases and J 4 bases, with 26 bases left between them. CDR1 is MGHRA, CDR2 YSYEKL, per germline. The CDR3 bases are TGCGCCAGCAGCCAACCATCCGAGACACCAATGGAGGAAGGCACTGAAGCTTTCTTT. Encoded protein: CASSQPSETPMEEGTEAFF.

The chain carries TRBV6-2 or TRBV6-3 and TRBJ2-3, with TRBD2 identical over 7 bases. From germline, CDR1 is MNHEY and CDR2 SVGEGT. V gave up 2 bases and J gave up 0 bases; unmatched junction bases: 8. This CDR3 has 17 residues. CDR3: CASSYTSIAGSTDTQYF. In DNA form, the CDR3 reads TGTGCCAGCAGTTACACTTCCATAGCGGGTAGCACAGATACGCAGTATTTT.

The chain carries TRBV19 and TRBJ2-2; D is unclear. Trimming removed 6 bases from V and 6 bases from J, with 8 bases in between. The germline gives CDR1 LNHDA, CDR2 SQIVND (reference sequence). The CDR3 loop spans 12 amino acids. CDR3 in amino acids: CASSSPPGELFF. Here the CDR3 DNA reads TGTGCCAGTAGCTCCCCCCCCGGGGAGCTGTTTTTT.

V gene TRBV15 combines with J gene TRBJ1-1; 8 bases fit TRBD1. With V trimmed by 9 bases and J by 6 bases, 9 bases remained unmatched. In germline, CDR1 is LNHNV, CDR2 YYDKDF (reference sequence). The CDR3 is 13 amino acids. This CDR3 is CATQLTGAAEAFF. For the CDR3, the DNA is TGTGCCACGCAACTGACAGGGGCCGCTGAAGCTTTCTTT.

The rearrangement links TRBV21-1 to TRBJ2-6; TRBD1 reflects the table's D call only, with no check against the DNA. TRBV21-1 is shown as a pseudogene. This CDR3 has 19 residues. Here the CDR3 DNA reads TGTGCCAGCAGCAAAGCGCTAGGGACAGGGACTTCTGGGGCCAACGTCCTGACTTTC. Its translation is CASSKALGTGTSGANVLTF.

This clone has a handful of counts. CDR3 nucleotides: TGTGCCAGCAGCTTGCCAGGGGAGGGAGAGACCCAGTACTTC. Residues: CASSLPGEGETQYF. This chain connects TRBV5-6 to TRBJ2-5; TRBD2 might be the D (7 bases). Trimming took off 1 base at V and 4 bases at J, with 11 bases between the two ends. Germline V gene lookup returns CDR1 SGHDT and CDR2 YYEEEE. The CDR3 is made up of 14 amino acids. The full variable domain, rest sourced from reference TRBV5-6 and TRBJ2-5, is DAGVTQSPTHLIKTRGQQVTLRCSPKSGHDTVSWYQQALGQGPQFIFQYYEEEERQRGNFPDRFSGHQFPNYSSELNVNALLLGDSALYLCASSLPGEGETQYFGPGTRLLVL.

Note on this clone: Other DNA sequences in this sample translate to the same CDR3. The V and J genes are TRBV5-1 and TRBJ2-3; 10 bases match TRBD2. The CDR3 runs to 14 residues. CDR1 is SGHRS, CDR2 YFSETQ, per germline. Trimming at V came to 2 bases and at J to 3 bases, leaving 0 bases not matched to a gene. CDR3 protein: CASSLAGGTDTQYF. The CDR3 bases are TGCGCCAGCAGCTTAGCGGGAGGGACAGATACGCAGTATTTT.

This chain connects TRBV7-9 to TRBJ1-6; 11 bases are shared with TRBD1. Germline V gene sequence: CDR1 SEHNR, CDR2 FQNEAQ (reference sequence). This CDR3 has 17 amino acids. The V segment lost 5 bases and the J segment 6 bases; nucleotides outside the gene matches: 9. CDR3 residues: CASSSRTGGVLNSPLHF. CDR3 nucleotides: TGTGCCAGCAGCAGCCGGACAGGGGGCGTCCTTAATTCACCCCTCCACTTT. Full variable domain (outside the CDR3, taken from reference TRBV7-9 and TRBJ1-6): DTGVSQNPRHKITKRGQNVTFRCDPISEHNRLYWYRQTLGQGPEFLTYFQNEAQLEKSRLLSDRFSAERPKGSFSTLEIQRTEQGDSAMYLCASSSRTGGVLNSPLHFGNGTRLTVT.

The chain carries TRBV6-2 or TRBV6-3 and TRBJ2-3, with D maybe TRBD2 (7 bases). The germline gives CDR1 MNHEY, CDR2 SVGEGT. This CDR3 is built from 15 residues. The V gene lost 0 bases and the J gene lost 8 bases, with 15 bases spanning the gap. Here the CDR3 reads CASSYSGGASRTQYF. DNA for the CDR3: TGTGCCAGCAGTTACTCTGGGGGGGCCAGTCGTACGCAGTATTTT.

The gene calls are TRBV6-2 or TRBV6-3 and TRBJ1-2; no clear D. The CDR3 has 15 amino acids. Germline CDR1 reads MNHEY; CDR2 reads SVGEGT. Trimming removed 2 bases at V and 2 bases at J, with 12 bases between. The chain's CDR3 is CASSYGGRGNYGYTF. The CDR3 DNA is TGTGCCAGCAGTTACGGAGGACGGGGAAACTATGGCTACACCTTC.

Concerning this clone: Compared with germline, one end of the junction differs, possibly owing to a read error. The rearrangement links TRBV7-9 to TRBJ1-2, with TRBD1 as a possible D gene (6 bases). Germline CDR1 reads SEHNR; CDR2 reads FQNEAQ (reference sequence). This CDR3 contains 12 residues. As DNA, the CDR3 is TGTGCCAGCAGCTTAGAGTTTCAGGGGACGTCCTTC. Its protein is CASSLEFQGTSF.

This clone was seen only a few times. J is TRBJ2-7 and V is TRBV28, with a possible D match to TRBD1 (6 bases). The V gene's germline CDR1 is MDHEN and CDR2 SYDVKM. Trimming left V 6 bases short and J 2 bases short, with 17 bases between. The CDR3 totals 15 residues. The CDR3: CASSPYDRPTYEQYF. The CDR3 nucleotides read TGTGCCAGCAGCCCCTACGACAGGCCGACCTACGAGCAGTACTTC.

The chain recombines TRBV12-3 or TRBV12-4 with TRBJ1-1; 8 bases align to TRBD1. Trimming cost V 2 bases and J 6 bases; bases outside gene matches: 2. This CDR3 comprises 13 residues. The DNA of the CDR3 is TGTGCCAGCAGTTTACAGGGGGCATCTGAAGCTTTCTTT. Protein: CASSLQGASEAFF.

The J gene is TRBJ1-1, the V gene TRBV28; 10 bases align to TRBD1. J lost 1 base, V lost 6 bases, and 5 bases had no gene match. There are 15 residues in the CDR3. Germline V CDR1 and CDR2: MDHEN, SYDVKM. CDR3 residues: CASRSGDRGNTEAFF. In DNA, the CDR3 is TGTGCCAGCAGGTCTGGGGACAGGGGGAACACTGAAGCTTTCTTT.

The chain uses TRBV28 and TRBJ1-5, with D unclear. The ends were cut back, 3 bases at V and 2 bases at J, with 11 bases in the middle. The CDR3 spans 15 residues. Germline V CDR1 and CDR2: MDHEN, SYDVKM. CDR3 sequence: CASSLFQDGNQPQHF. Written as DNA, the CDR3 is TGTGCCAGCAGTTTGTTCCAGGATGGCAATCAGCCCCAGCATTTT.

The rearrangement links TRBV4-2 to TRBJ1-2, with 8 positions matching TRBD1. Germline V gives CDR1 LGHNA, CDR2 YNFKEQ. Unmatched junction bases numbered 8, after V lost 2 bases and J lost 3 bases. This CDR3 has 16 amino acids. As DNA, the CDR3 is TGTGCCAGCAGCCAACGAGGAGGGGGACAGGACTATGGCTACACCTTC. This translates into CASSQRGGGQDYGYTF.

This rearrangement joins TRBV29-1 to TRBJ2-3, with TRBD2 identical over 14 bases. The CDR3 is 18 residues long. Trimming cost V 6 bases and J 2 bases; bases outside gene matches: 13. CDR1 is SQVTM and CDR2 is ANQGSEA in the germline V gene. CDR3 amino acids: CSVTGTSGSQASTDTQYF. DNA of the CDR3: TGCAGCGTCACCGGGACTAGCGGGAGTCAAGCCTCCACAGATACGCAGTATTTT.

With respect to this clone: At the DNA level, this CDR3 is encoded by other sequences in the same sample as well. This chain connects TRBV18 to TRBJ2-7, with 8 bases that match TRBD1. With 2 bases clipped from V and 3 bases from J, the junction kept 3 bases outside the gene matches. CDR3 length: 14 residues. CDR1 and CDR2 (germline): KGHSH, LQKENI. CDR3: CASSPGTGDYEQYF. The CDR3 nucleotides are TGTGCCAGCTCACCAGGGACAGGTGACTACGAGCAGTACTTC.